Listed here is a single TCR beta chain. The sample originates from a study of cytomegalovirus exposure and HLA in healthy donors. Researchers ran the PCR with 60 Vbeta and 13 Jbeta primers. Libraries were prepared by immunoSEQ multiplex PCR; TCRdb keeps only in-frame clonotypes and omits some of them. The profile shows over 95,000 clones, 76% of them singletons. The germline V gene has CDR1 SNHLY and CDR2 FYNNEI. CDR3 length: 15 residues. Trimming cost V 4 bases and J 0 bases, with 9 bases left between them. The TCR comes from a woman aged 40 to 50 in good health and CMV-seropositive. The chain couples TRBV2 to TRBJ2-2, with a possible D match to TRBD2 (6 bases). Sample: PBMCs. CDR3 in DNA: TGTGCCAGCAGTGTGGGGGGTACGAACACCGGGGAGCTGTTTTTT. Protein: CASSVGGTNTGELFF.